This TCR beta chain was sequenced in a study of blood T cell repertoires in COVID-19. As for the study in general: The origin of the acute and convalescent COVID-19 samples was the United States, Italy and Spain.

V lost 0 bases and J 6 bases, leaving 10 bases between the germline ends. The germline gives CDR1 SGHTS, CDR2 YDEGEE. The CDR3 loop spans 14 amino acids. The data were produced by immunoSEQ multiplex PCR, yet TCRdb's version contains in-frame clones alone and is incomplete. The table lists more than 50,000 clones, roughly 91% of them singletons, with around 1.5% in the top ten. The chain has TRBV5-8 and TRBJ2-1; no clear D gene. The TCR comes from a human donor in a cohort sampled during active COVID-19. Sequencing was done on a sample of peripheral blood. The CDR3 sequence is CASSLAVSFNEQFF. The CDR3 DNA is TGTGCCAGCAGCTTGGCGGTTAGTTTCAATGAGCAGTTCTTC.